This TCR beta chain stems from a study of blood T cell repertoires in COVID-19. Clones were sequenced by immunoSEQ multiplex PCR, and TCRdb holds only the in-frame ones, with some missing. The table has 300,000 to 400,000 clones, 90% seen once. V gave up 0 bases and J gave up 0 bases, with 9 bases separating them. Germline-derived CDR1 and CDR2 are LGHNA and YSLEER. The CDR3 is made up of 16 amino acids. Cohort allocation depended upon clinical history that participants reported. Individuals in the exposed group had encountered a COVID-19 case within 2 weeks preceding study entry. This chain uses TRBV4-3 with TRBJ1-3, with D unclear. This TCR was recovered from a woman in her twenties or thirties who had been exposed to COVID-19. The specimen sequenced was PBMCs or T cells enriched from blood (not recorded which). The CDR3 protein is CASSQESRSSGNTIYF. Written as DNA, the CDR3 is TGCGCCAGCAGCCAAGAAAGCAGGTCCTCTGGAAACACCATATATTTT.